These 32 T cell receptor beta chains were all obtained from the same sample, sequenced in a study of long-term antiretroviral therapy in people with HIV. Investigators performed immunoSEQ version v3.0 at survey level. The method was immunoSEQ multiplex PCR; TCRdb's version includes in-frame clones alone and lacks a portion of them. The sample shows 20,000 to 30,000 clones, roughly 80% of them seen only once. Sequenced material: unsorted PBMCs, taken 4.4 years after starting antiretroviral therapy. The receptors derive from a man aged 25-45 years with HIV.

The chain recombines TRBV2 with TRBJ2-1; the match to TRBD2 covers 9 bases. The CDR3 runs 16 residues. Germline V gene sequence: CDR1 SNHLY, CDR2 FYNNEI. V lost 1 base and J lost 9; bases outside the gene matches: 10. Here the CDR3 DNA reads TGTGCCAGCAGTGAAGTGGCTAGCGGGAAGGGGGGTGAGCAGTTCTTC. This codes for CASSEVASGKGGEQFF.

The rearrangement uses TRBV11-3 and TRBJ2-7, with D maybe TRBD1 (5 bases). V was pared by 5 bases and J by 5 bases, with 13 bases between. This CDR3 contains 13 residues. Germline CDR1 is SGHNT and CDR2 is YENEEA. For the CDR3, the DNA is TGTGCCAGCAGCCAGTATTTCAGGGACGAGCAGTACTTC. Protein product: CASSQYFRDEQYF.

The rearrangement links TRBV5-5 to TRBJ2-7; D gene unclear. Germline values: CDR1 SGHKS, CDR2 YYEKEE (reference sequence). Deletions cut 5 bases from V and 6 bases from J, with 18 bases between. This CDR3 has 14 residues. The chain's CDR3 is CASSITMGQGEQYF. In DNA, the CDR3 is TGTGCCAGCAGTATTACGATGGGTCAAGGCGAGCAGTACTTC. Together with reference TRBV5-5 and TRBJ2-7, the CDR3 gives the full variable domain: DAGVTQSPTHLIKTRGQQVTLRCSPISGHKSVSWYQQVLGQGPQFIFQYYEKEERGRGNFPDRFSARQFPNYSSELNVNALLLGDSALYLCASSITMGQGEQYFGPGTRLTVT.

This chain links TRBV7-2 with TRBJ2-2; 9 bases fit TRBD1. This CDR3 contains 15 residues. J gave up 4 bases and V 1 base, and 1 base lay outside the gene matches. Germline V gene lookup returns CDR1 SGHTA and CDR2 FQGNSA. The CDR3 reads CASSLGDRATGELFF. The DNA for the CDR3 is TGTGCCAGCAGCTTAGGGGACAGGGCCACCGGGGAGCTGTTTTTT.

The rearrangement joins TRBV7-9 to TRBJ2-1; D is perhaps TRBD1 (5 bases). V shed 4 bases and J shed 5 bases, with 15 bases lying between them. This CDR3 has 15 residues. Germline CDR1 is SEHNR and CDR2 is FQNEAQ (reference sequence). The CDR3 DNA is TGTGCCAGCAGCTCCAGGGTTGCGGTAGACAATGAGCAGTTCTTC. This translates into CASSSRVAVDNEQFF.

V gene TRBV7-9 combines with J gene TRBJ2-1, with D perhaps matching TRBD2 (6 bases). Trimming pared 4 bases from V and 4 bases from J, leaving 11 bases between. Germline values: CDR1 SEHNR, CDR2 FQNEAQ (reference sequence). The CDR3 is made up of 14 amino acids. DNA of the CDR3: TGTGCCAGCAGCTCCTACGGGACTTACAATGAGCAGTTCTTC. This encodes CASSSYGTYNEQFF.

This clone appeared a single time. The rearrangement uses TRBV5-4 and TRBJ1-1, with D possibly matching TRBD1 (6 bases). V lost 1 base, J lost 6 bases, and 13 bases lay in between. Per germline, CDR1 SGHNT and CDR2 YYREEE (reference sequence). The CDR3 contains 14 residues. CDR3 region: CASSLSAGAAEAFF. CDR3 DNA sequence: TGTGCCAGCAGCTTGTCCGCGGGGGCCGCTGAAGCTTTCTTT.

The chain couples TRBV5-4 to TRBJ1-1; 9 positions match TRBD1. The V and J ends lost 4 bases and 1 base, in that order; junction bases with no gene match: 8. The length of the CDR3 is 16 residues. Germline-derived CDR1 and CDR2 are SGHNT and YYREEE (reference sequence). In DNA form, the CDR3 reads TGTGCCAGCAGCCAGACGACAGGGGGACGGAACACTGAAGCTTTCTTT. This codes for CASSQTTGGRNTEAFF.

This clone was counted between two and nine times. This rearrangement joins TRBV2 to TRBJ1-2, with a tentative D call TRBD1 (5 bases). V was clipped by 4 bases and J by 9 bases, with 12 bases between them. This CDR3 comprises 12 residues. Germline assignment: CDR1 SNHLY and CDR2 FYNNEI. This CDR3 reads CASSAELDSYTF. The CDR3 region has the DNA TGTGCCAGCAGTGCGGAGTTGGACAGCTACACCTTC.

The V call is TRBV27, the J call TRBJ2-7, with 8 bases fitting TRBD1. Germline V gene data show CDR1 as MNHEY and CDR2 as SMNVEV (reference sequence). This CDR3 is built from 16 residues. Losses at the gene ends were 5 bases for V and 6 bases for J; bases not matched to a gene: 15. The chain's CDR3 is CASSPSTGDRGVEQYF. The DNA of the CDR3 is TGTGCCAGCAGTCCTTCGACCGGCGACAGGGGCGTCGAGCAGTACTTC.

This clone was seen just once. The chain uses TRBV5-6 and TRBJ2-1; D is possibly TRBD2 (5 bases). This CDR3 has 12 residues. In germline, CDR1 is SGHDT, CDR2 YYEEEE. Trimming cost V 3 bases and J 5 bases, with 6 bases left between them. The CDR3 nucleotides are TGTGCCAGCAGCTGGCGGGACAATGAGCAGTTCTTC. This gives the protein CASSWRDNEQFF.

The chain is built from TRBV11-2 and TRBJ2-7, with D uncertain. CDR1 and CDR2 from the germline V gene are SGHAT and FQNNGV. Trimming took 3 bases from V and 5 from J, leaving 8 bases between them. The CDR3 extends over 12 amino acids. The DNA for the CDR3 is TGTGCCAGCAGCTTCAACAGAGACGAGCAGTACTTC. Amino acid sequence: CASSFNRDEQYF. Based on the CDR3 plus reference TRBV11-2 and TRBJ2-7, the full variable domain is EAGVAQSPRYKIIEKRQSVAFWCNPISGHATLYWYQQILGQGPKLLIQFQNNGVVDDSQLPKDRFSAERLKGVDSTLKIQPAKLEDSAVYLCASSFNRDEQYFGPGTRLTVT.

The CDR3 reads CASSTSGVSYEQYF. Written as DNA, the CDR3 is TGTGCCAGCAGCACCAGCGGGGTCTCCTACGAGCAGTACTTC. This sequence joins TRBV5-4 and TRBJ2-7; 7 bases map to TRBD2. Trimming at V came to 4 bases and at J to 0 bases, leaving 4 bases not matched to a gene. The CDR3 has 14 amino acids. Germline V CDR1 and CDR2: SGHNT, YYREEE (reference sequence).

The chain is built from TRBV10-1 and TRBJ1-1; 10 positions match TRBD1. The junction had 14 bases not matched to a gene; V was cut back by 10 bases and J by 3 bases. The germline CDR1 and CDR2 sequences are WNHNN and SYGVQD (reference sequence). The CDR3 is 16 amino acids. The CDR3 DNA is TGCGCCACCTCGTCCCGGGACAGGGGAAGGGACACTGAAGCTTTCTTT. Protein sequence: CATSSRDRGRDTEAFF.

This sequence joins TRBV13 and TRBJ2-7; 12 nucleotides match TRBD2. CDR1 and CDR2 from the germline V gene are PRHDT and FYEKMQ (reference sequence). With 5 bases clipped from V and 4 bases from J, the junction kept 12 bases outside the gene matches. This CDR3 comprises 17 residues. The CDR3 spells CASSDTLTSGGPYEQYF. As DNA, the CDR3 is TGTGCCAGCAGCGACACCTTAACTAGCGGGGGGCCGTACGAGCAGTACTTC.

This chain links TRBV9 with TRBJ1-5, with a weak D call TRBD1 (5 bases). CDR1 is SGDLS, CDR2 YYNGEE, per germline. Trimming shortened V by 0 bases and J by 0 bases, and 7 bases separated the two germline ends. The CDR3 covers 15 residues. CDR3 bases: TGTGCCAGCAGCGTAGCTGGGACTAGCAATCAGCCCCAGCATTTT. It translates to CASSVAGTSNQPQHF.

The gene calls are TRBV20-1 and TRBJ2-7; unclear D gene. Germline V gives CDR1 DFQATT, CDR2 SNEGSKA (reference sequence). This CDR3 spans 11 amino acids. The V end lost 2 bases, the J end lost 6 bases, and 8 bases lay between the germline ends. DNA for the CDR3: TGCAGTGCTAGACTCGCGCGCGAGCAGTACTTC. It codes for CSARLAREQYF.

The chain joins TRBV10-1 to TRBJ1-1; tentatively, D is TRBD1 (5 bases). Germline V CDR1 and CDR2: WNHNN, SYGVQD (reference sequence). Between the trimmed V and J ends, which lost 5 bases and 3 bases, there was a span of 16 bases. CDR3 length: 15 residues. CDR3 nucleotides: TGCGCCAGCAGTTCCGGGACCATTGGGCACACTGAAGCTTTCTTT. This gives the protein CASSSGTIGHTEAFF.

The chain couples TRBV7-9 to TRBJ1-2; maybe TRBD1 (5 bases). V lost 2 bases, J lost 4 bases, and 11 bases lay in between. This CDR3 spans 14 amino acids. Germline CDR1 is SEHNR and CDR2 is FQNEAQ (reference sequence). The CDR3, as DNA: TGTGCCAGCAGCTTAAGCAGGGAGGCCTATGGCTACACCTTC. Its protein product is CASSLSREAYGYTF.

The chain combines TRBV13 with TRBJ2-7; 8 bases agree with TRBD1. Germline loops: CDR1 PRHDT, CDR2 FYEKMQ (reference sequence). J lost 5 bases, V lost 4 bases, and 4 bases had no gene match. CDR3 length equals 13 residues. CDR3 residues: CASSSDRGHEQYF. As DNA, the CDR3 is TGTGCCAGCAGCTCCGACAGGGGCCACGAGCAGTACTTC.

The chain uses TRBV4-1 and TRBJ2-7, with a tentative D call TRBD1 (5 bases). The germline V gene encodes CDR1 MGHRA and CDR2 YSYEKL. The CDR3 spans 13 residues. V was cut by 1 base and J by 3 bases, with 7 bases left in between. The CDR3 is CASSQADNYEQYF. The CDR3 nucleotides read TGCGCCAGCAGCCAAGCGGACAACTACGAGCAGTACTTC.

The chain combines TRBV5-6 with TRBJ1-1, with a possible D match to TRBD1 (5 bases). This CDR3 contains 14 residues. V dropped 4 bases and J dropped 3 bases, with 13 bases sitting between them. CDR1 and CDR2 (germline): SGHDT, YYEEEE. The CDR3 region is CASSPDVGDTEAFF. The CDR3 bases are TGTGCCAGCAGCCCGGACGTAGGGGACACTGAAGCTTTCTTT.

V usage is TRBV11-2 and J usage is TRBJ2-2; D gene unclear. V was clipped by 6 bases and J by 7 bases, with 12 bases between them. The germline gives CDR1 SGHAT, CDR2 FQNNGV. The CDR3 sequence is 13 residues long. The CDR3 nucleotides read TGTGCCAGCAGACAGACGGCCGACGGGGAGCTGTTTTTT. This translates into CASRQTADGELFF.

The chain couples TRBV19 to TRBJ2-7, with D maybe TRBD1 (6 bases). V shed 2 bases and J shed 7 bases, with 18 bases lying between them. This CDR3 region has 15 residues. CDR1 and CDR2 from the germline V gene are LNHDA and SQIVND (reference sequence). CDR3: CASSIKVGAMREQYF. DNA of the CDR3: TGTGCCAGTAGTATAAAGGTGGGGGCAATGAGGGAGCAGTACTTC.

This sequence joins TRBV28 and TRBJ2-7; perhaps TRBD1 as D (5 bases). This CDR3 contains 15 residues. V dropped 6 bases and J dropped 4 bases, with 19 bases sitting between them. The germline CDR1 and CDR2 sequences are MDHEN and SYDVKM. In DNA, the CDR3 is TGTGCCAGCAGCAGAAACAGGCTGGGGCATTACGAGCAGTACTTC. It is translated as CASSRNRLGHYEQYF.

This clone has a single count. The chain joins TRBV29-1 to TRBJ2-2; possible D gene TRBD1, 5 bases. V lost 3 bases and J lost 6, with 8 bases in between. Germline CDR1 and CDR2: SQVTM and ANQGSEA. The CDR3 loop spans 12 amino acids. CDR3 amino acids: CSVDWGAGELFF. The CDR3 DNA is TGCAGCGTTGACTGGGGCGCCGGGGAGCTGTTTTTT.

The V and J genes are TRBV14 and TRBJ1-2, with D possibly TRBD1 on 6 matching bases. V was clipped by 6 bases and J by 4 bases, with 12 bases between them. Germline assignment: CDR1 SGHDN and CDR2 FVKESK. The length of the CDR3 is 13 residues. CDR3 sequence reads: CASRKDSSYGYTF. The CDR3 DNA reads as TGTGCCAGCAGAAAGGACAGTTCCTATGGCTACACCTTC.

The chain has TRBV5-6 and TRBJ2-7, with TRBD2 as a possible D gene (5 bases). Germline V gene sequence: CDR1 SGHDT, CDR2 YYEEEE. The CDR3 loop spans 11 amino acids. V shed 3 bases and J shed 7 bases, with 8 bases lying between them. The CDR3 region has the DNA TGTGCCAGCAGCTCTCCGGGGGAGCAGTACTTC. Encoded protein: CASSSPGEQYF.

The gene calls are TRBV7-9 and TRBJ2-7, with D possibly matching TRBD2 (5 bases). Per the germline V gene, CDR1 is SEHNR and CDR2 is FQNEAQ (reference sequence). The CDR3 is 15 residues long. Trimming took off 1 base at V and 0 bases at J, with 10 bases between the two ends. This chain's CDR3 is CASSLGMGSSYEQYF. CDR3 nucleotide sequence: TGTGCCAGCAGCTTAGGTATGGGGAGCTCCTACGAGCAGTACTTC.

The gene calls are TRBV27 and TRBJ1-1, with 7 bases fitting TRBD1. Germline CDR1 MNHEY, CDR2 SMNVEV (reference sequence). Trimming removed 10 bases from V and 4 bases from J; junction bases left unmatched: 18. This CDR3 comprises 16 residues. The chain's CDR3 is CANLDDREQGSTEAFF. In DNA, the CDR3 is TGTGCCAACCTAGACGACAGGGAACAGGGGTCCACTGAAGCTTTCTTT.

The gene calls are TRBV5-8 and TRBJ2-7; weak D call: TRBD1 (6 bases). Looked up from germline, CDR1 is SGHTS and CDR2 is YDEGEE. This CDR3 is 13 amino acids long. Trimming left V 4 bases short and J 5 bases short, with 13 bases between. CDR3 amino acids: CASSLRGSHEQYF. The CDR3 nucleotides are TGTGCCAGCAGCCTGAGGGGGAGCCACGAGCAGTACTTC.

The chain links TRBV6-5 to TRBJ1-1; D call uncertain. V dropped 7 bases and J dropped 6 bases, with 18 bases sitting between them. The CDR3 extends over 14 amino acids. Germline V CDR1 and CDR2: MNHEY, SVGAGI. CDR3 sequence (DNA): TGTGCCAGCACTCAATTTAGGACGGGCGCTGAAGCTTTCTTT. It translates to CASTQFRTGAEAFF.